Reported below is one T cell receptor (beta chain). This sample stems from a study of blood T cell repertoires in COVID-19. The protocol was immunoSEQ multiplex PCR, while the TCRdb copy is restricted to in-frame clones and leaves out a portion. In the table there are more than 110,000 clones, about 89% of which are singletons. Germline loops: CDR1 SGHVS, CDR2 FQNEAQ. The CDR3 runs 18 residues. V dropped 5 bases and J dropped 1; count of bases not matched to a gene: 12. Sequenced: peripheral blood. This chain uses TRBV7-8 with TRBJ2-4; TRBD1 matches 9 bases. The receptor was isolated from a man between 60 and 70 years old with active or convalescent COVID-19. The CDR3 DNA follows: TGTGCCAGCAGCGCGCGGACAGGGGCATCTATTGCCAAAAACATTCAGTACTTC. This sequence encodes CASSARTGASIAKNIQYF.